This note documents a single TCR beta chain sequence. Its target is unknown. This specimen comes from a study of OX40 agonist ivuxolimab in advanced cancers. Overall study: Eligibility admitted prior anti-PD-1, anti-PD-L1 or anti-CTLA-4 therapy; roughly 37% had some. One patient with hepatocellular carcinoma and two with cutaneous melanoma, three in all, had partial responses. Points from the study as a whole: Some nonresponders likewise displayed low normalized T-cell clonal expansion. CD8+ T cells were the subset that, on average, had more expanded clones than CD4+.

Trimming pared 5 bases from V and 5 bases from J, leaving 15 bases between. The CDR3 is 14 residues long. Germline V CDR1 and CDR2: MNHEY, SMNVEV (reference sequence). Sequencing was performed with immunoSEQ multiplex PCR; in TCRdb, only in-frame clones are kept and a portion is missing. The sample records around 45,000 clones, about 88% being singletons. The chain uses TRBV27 and TRBJ2-5; D is possibly TRBD2 (6 bases). This sequence was found in an adult with an advanced solid tumor such as melanoma, head and neck, liver or kidney cancer. The sample in question was CD4+ or CD8+ T cells sorted from blood, obtained in a trial of the OX40 agonist ivuxolimab. The CDR3 DNA reads TGTGCCAGCAGTCTAGCGTCTAGCTGGGAGACCCAGTACTTC. Translating it yields CASSLASSWETQYF.